This section outlines one T cell receptor beta chain sequence together with its context. Its antigen is as yet unknown. In the original analysis: Ranging from roughly 23,224 to 690,600, TCR counts per sample had a median value of about 96,000. TCRdb used MiXCR to reprocess the RACE reads, holding one entry per CDR3 protein. These V and J calls rely on TCRdb rather than the paper's analysis. The sample yields 35,000 to 50,000 distinct CDR3 sequences, about an eighth seen once. The data were obtained in a study of human T cells and chemical hapten exposure. General observations from the study: Versus controls, expanded TCRs had significantly more large CDR3 similarity clusters.

Time point in this sample: pre-sensitization, week 0. The treatment here: therapeutic diphenylcyclopropenone sensitization with weekly scalp DPC. V gave up 5 bases and J gave up 0 bases; unmatched junction bases: 5. The CDR3 runs to 15 residues. Germline V gives CDR1 MNHEY, CDR2 SVGEGT. This receptor was obtained from a woman in her thirties with alopecia areata. Some clones in this sample may be carry-over from other donors' samples. The chain is built from TRBV6-2 or TRBV6-3 and TRBJ2-5; TRBD2 agrees at 8 bases. The specimen comprised whole blood, sampled in connection with sensitization to the hapten diphenylcyclopropenone (DPC). CDR3 region: CASSQAGVYQETQYF. CDR3 nucleotides: TGTGCCAGCAGTCAAGCGGGGGTGTACCAAGAGACCCAGTACTTC.